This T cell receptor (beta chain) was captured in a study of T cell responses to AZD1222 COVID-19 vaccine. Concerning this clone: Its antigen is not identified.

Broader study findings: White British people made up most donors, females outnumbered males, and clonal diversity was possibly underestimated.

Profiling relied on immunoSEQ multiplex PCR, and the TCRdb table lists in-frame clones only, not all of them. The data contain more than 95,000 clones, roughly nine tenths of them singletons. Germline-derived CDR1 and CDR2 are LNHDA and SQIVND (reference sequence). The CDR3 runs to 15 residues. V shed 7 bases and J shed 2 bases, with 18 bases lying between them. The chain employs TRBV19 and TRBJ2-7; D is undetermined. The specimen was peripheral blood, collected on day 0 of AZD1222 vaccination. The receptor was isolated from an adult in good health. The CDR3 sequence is CASKISNGVPYEQYF. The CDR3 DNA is TGTGCCAGTAAGATAAGTAATGGAGTTCCCTACGAGCAGTACTTC.